This T cell receptor beta chain was profiled in a study of OX40 agonist ivuxolimab in advanced cancers. Germline CDR1 is SQVTM and CDR2 is ANQGSEA. The CDR3 consists of 14 residues. V was clipped by 1 base and J by 3 bases, with 11 bases between them. This table comes from immunoSEQ multiplex PCR, and its TCRdb copy is limited to in-frame clones, with some not included. The sample carries tens of thousands of clones, approximately 85% recorded once. The chain employs TRBV29-1 and TRBJ2-3; D is undetermined. The sample consisted of CD4+ or CD8+ T cells sorted from blood, taken in a trial of the OX40 agonist ivuxolimab. This clonotype originated in an adult with an advanced solid tumor such as melanoma, head and neck, liver or kidney cancer. CDR3 protein: CSVEGRPATDTQYF. The DNA for the CDR3 is TGCAGCGTTGAAGGCAGACCGGCGACAGATACGCAGTATTTT.